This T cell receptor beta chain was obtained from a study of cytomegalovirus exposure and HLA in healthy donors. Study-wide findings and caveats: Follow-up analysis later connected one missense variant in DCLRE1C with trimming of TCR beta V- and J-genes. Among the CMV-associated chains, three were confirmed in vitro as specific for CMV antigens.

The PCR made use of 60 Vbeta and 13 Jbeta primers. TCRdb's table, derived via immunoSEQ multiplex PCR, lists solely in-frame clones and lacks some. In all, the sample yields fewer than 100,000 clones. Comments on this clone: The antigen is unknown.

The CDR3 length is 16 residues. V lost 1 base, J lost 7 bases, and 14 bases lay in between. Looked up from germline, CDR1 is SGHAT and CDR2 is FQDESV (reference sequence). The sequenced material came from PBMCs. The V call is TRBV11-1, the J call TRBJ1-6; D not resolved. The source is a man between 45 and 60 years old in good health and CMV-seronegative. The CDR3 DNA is TGTGCCAGCAGCTTAGGCGGGTCAACAAAAAATTCACCCCTCCACTTT. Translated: CASSLGGSTKNSPLHF.